This passage covers 26 T cell receptor beta chains from one sample sequenced in a study of cytomegalovirus exposure and HLA in healthy donors. The PCR made use of 60 Vbeta and 13 Jbeta primers. The table came from immunoSEQ multiplex PCR; TCRdb's copy has only in-frame clones and leaves some out. This sample yields roughly 150,000 clones, of which roughly 80% are seen a single time; approximately 2.2% belongs to the top ten. Sequenced input: PBMCs. These receptors all stem from a male donor in good health and CMV-seronegative.

The chain joins TRBV7-2 to TRBJ1-6; D may be TRBD1 (5 bases). CDR3 length: 15 residues. The germline gives CDR1 SGHTA, CDR2 FQGNSA. V was trimmed by 0 bases and J by 9 bases, leaving 12 bases between them. The DNA for the CDR3 is TGTGCCAGCAGCTTAGCGGGCAGGGTTGGTTCACCCCTCCACTTT. Translating it yields CASSLAGRVGSPLHF. The complete variable domain, with remaining parts taken from reference TRBV7-2 and TRBJ1-6, reads GAGVSQSPSNKVTEKGKDVELRCDPISGHTALYWYRQSLGQGLEFLIYFQGNSAPDKSGLPSDRFSAERTGGSVSTLTIQRTQQEDSAVYLCASSLAGRVGSPLHFGNGTRLTVT.

CDR3 DNA: TGTGCCGCATCGGAGAGCTCCTATAATTCACCCCTCCACTTT. It yields the protein CAASESSYNSPLHF. V is TRBV6-1 and J is TRBJ1-6; D is uncertain. The V gene lost 11 bases and the J gene lost 0 bases, with 11 bases spanning the gap. The germline gives CDR1 MNHNS, CDR2 SASEGT. The CDR3 runs to 14 residues.

The rearrangement links TRBV7-9 to TRBJ2-7; TRBD2 agrees at 7 bases. The CDR3 is made up of 14 amino acids. V was pared by 2 bases and J by 2 bases, with 3 bases of the junction left unmatched. Germline V lookup: CDR1 SEHNR, CDR2 FQNEAQ (reference sequence). CDR3 nucleotide sequence: TGTGCCAGCAGCTTATATGGGGGGGCCTACGAGCAGTACTTC. Translation: CASSLYGGAYEQYF. The whole variable domain, remainder taken from reference TRBV7-9 and TRBJ2-7, is DTGVSQNPRHKITKRGQNVTFRCDPISEHNRLYWYRQTLGQGPEFLTYFQNEAQLEKSRLLSDRFSAERPKGSFSTLEIQRTEQGDSAMYLCASSLYGGAYEQYFGPGTRLTVT.

With respect to this clone: The identical CDR3 is also encoded by other nucleotide sequences in the sample. This rearrangement joins TRBV27 to TRBJ1-2, with TRBD1 identical over 8 bases. Losses at the gene ends were 0 bases for V and 8 bases for J; bases not matched to a gene: 8. Per germline, CDR1 MNHEY and CDR2 SMNVEV (reference sequence). This CDR3 has 15 residues. The CDR3 nucleotides read TGTGCCAGCAGTTTATCCGCACAGGGGGTTGGCGGCTACACCTTC. It is translated as CASSLSAQGVGGYTF.

The chain recombines TRBV6-5 with TRBJ1-3; D remains ambiguous. Trimming took 2 bases from V and 4 from J, leaving 6 bases between them. CDR1 and CDR2 (germline): MNHEY, SVGAGI. CDR3 length: 13 residues. The CDR3 nucleotides are TGTGCCAGCAGTTACGAGGAAGGAAACACCATATATTTT. Its translation: CASSYEEGNTIYF.

The CDR3 DNA is TGTGCCGCAGCGGCACTAGCGGGGGCTGCCTACGAGCAGTACTTC. It is translated as CAAAALAGAAYEQYF. The chain links TRBV6-1 to TRBJ2-7; 11 bases align to TRBD2. After removal of 11 bases from V and 2 bases from J, the junction contained 11 bases not matched to a gene. The length of the CDR3 is 15 residues. Germline-derived CDR1 and CDR2 are MNHNS and SASEGT.

This chain connects TRBV9 to TRBJ1-5, with a tentative D call TRBD1 (6 bases). The V gene's germline CDR1 is SGDLS and CDR2 YYNGEE. The ends were cut back, 3 bases at V and 1 base at J, with 8 bases in the middle. The CDR3 consists of 14 residues. CDR3 residues: CASSAGTSNQPQHF. CDR3 DNA sequence: TGTGCCAGCAGCGCCGGGACAAGCAATCAGCCCCAGCATTTT.

The chain recombines TRBV7-2 with TRBJ2-3, with TRBD1 matching 8 bases. J was trimmed by 1 base and V by 9 bases; bases with no gene match: 3. The CDR3 consists of 13 residues. Germline V gene data show CDR1 as SGHTA and CDR2 as FQGNSA. CDR3 in DNA: TGTGCCAGTTTGGGACAGGGCACAGATACGCAGTATTTT. Protein sequence: CASLGQGTDTQYF.

The rearrangement uses TRBV5-6 and TRBJ1-4, with a possible D match to TRBD1 (6 bases). CDR3 length equals 12 residues. V was clipped by 4 bases and J by 8 bases, with 9 bases between them. Germline CDR1 is SGHDT and CDR2 is YYEEEE. The CDR3 is CASSKDREKLFF. CDR3 nucleotide sequence: TGTGCCAGCAGCAAGGACAGAGAAAAACTGTTTTTT.

CDR3 sequence reads: CASSQWEGSLPDTQYF. The CDR3 region has the DNA TGTGCCAGCAGCCAATGGGAGGGGTCCCTCCCAGATACGCAGTATTTT. The chain couples TRBV14 to TRBJ2-3, with 7 bases lining up with TRBD2. The CDR3 length is 16 residues. Germline V lookup: CDR1 SGHDN, CDR2 FVKESK. The trim removed 2 bases at V and 4 bases at J, leaving 9 bases unmatched. The full variable domain, its missing parts supplied by reference TRBV14 and TRBJ2-3, is EAGVTQFPSHSVIEKGQTVTLRCDPISGHDNLYWYRRVMGKEIKFLLHFVKESKQDESGMPNNRFLAERTGGTYSTLKVQPAELEDSGVYFCASSQWEGSLPDTQYFGPGTRLTVL.

The chain is built from TRBV5-4 and TRBJ2-7; D call uncertain. This CDR3 contains 14 residues. V lost 4 bases and J lost 6, with 17 bases in between. The germline CDR1 and CDR2 sequences are SGHNT and YYREEE (reference sequence). The CDR3 DNA reads as TGTGCCAGCAGCCTCGGCCACAGAGCCGCCGAGCAGTACTTC. Its translation: CASSLGHRAAEQYF. The variable domain in full, completed from reference TRBV5-4 and TRBJ2-7, reads ETGVTQSPTHLIKTRGQQVTLRCSSQSGHNTVSWYQQALGQGPQFIFQYYREEENGRGNFPPRFSGLQFPNYSSELNVNALELDDSALYLCASSLGHRAAEQYFGPGTRLTVT.

This chain links TRBV5-1 with TRBJ2-1; D ambiguous. CDR3 size: 12 residues. Germline lookup yields CDR1 SGHRS and CDR2 YFSETQ. V was shortened by 0 bases and J by 9 bases, with 7 bases between the two germline ends. CDR3 amino acids: CASSLDSGEQFF. DNA for the CDR3: TGCGCCAGCAGCTTGGACTCTGGTGAGCAGTTCTTC.

This chain links TRBV7-9 with TRBJ1-5; unclear D gene. CDR3 length equals 14 residues. V lost 1 base and J 1 base, leaving 5 bases between the germline ends. Germline V lookup: CDR1 SEHNR, CDR2 FQNEAQ (reference sequence). CDR3 sequence: CASSLVSSNQPQHF. DNA of the CDR3: TGTGCCAGCAGCTTAGTCTCGAGCAATCAGCCCCAGCATTTT.

The rearrangement joins TRBV4-1 to TRBJ2-1, with D unclear. The V gene lost 8 bases and the J gene lost 8 bases, with 22 bases spanning the gap. The CDR3 has 15 residues. Germline lookup yields CDR1 MGHRA and CDR2 YSYEKL. The CDR3 loop is CASQRGWSQNDEQFF. The CDR3 DNA reads TGCGCCAGCCAGAGAGGTTGGAGTCAGAACGATGAGCAGTTCTTC.

The gene calls are TRBV10-3 and TRBJ1-1; D ambiguous. V lost 7 bases and J 2 bases, leaving 14 bases between the germline ends. Germline CDR1 reads ENHRY; CDR2 reads SYGVKD. The CDR3 is made up of 14 amino acids. CDR3 sequence: CAITPFPGNTEAFF. The CDR3 DNA sequence: TGTGCCATCACCCCCTTCCCAGGAAACACTGAAGCTTTCTTT.

J is TRBJ2-3 and V is TRBV7-9; D is uncertain. The CDR3 runs 12 residues. Trimming took 7 bases from V and 2 from J, leaving 7 bases between them. Germline V gives CDR1 SEHNR, CDR2 FQNEAQ (reference sequence). For the CDR3, the DNA is TGTGCCAGCACTACGTCCACAGATACGCAGTATTTT. Protein: CASTTSTDTQYF. Complete variable domain (other parts from reference TRBV7-9 and TRBJ2-3): DTGVSQNPRHKITKRGQNVTFRCDPISEHNRLYWYRQTLGQGPEFLTYFQNEAQLEKSRLLSDRFSAERPKGSFSTLEIQRTEQGDSAMYLCASTTSTDTQYFGPGTRLTVL.

The chain joins TRBV5-8 to TRBJ2-5, with D maybe TRBD1 (5 bases). The end of the DNA aligns better with TRBJ2-7, so the J call may be wrong. This CDR3 comprises 13 residues. CDR1 is SGHTS, CDR2 YDEGEE, per germline. The CDR3 spells CASSLGRAYEQYF. In DNA form, the CDR3 reads TGTGCCAGCAGCTTGGGCAGGGCCTACGAGCAGTACTTC.

This clone was counted a single time. The gene calls are TRBV6-1 and TRBJ1-3; the match to TRBD1 covers 8 bases. From germline, CDR1 is MNHNS and CDR2 SASEGT. The ends lost 8 bases at V and 2 bases at J; junction bases unmatched: 2. The CDR3 is made up of 13 amino acids. This CDR3 reads CASQTGAGNTIYF. CDR3 sequence (DNA): TGTGCCAGCCAGACAGGGGCTGGAAACACCATATATTTT.

This clone was detected once. The CDR3 here is CASSPQGNTIYF. The CDR3 coding sequence is TGCGCCAGCAGCCCACAGGGGAACACCATATATTTT. The chain recombines TRBV4-1 with TRBJ1-3; 7 bases are shared with TRBD1. The CDR3 has 12 residues. J gave up 7 bases and V 4 bases, and 1 base lay outside the gene matches. Germline-derived CDR1 and CDR2 are MGHRA and YSYEKL.

This clone is a singleton in its sample. The CDR3 protein is CASSQDDRGTGELFF. CDR3 bases: TGTGCCAGCAGCCAAGACGACAGGGGCACCGGGGAGCTGTTTTTT. The chain couples TRBV14 to TRBJ2-2, with 8 nucleotides matching TRBD1. Trimming took 0 bases from V and 4 from J; bases not matched to a gene: 1. The CDR3 is made up of 15 amino acids. Per the germline V gene, CDR1 is SGHDN and CDR2 is FVKESK.

V usage is TRBV5-1 and J usage is TRBJ1-1, with 7 bases aligning to TRBD1. V gave up 5 bases and J gave up 6 bases; unmatched junction bases: 10. The germline gives CDR1 SGHRS, CDR2 YFSETQ. CDR3 length equals 14 residues. The CDR3 sequence: CASRTTGVQAEAFF. As DNA, the CDR3 is TGCGCCAGCAGGACAACAGGGGTCCAGGCTGAAGCTTTCTTT.

The count of this clone is one. V gene TRBV27 combines with J gene TRBJ1-1, with D uncertain. CDR1 and CDR2 from the germline V gene are MNHEY and SMNVEV (reference sequence). CDR3 length: 15 residues. V lost 3 bases and J 0 bases, leaving 11 bases between the germline ends. For the CDR3, the DNA is TGTGCCAGCAGTTTGTTGAGGCCCTTGAACACTGAAGCTTTCTTT. Protein product: CASSLLRPLNTEAFF.

In this sample, this clone turned up a few times. The chain uses TRBV4-1 and TRBJ1-1; D might be TRBD1 (5 bases). Germline loops: CDR1 MGHRA, CDR2 YSYEKL. CDR3 length: 14 amino acids. Trimming took off 8 bases at V and 0 bases at J, with 13 bases between the two ends. This chain's CDR3 is CASAGQGVNTEAFF. In DNA form, the CDR3 reads TGCGCCAGCGCGGGGCAGGGTGTGAACACTGAAGCTTTCTTT.

This clone occurred a few times. This rearrangement joins TRBV5-1 to TRBJ2-1, with 7 bases aligning to TRBD2. Germline CDR1 SGHRS, CDR2 YFSETQ. The junction had 5 bases not matched to a gene; V was cut back by 3 bases and J by 5 bases. The CDR3 is made up of 14 amino acids. The CDR3 region is CASSSGGTDNEQFF. CDR3 DNA: TGCGCCAGCAGCTCCGGGGGGACGGACAATGAGCAGTTCTTC.

The genes are TRBV6-1 and TRBJ1-5, with 8 bases identical to TRBD1. Germline-derived CDR1 and CDR2 are MNHNS and SASEGT. V lost 6 bases to trimming and J lost 6 bases; unmatched junction nucleotides: 7. The CDR3 is 14 residues long. The CDR3 DNA sequence: TGTGCCAGCAGAGGTGGACAGGGTGGTCAGCCCCAGCATTTT. The encoded protein is CASRGGQGGQPQHF.

The chain has TRBV10-3 and TRBJ2-2; 7 positions match TRBD1. V shed 10 bases, J shed 3 bases, and the junction held 11 bases outside the gene matches. CDR3 length: 15 residues. Germline assignment: CDR1 ENHRY and CDR2 SYGVKD. This CDR3 reads CATLNGQGDTGELFF. In nucleotides, the CDR3 is TGTGCCACCCTAAACGGGCAGGGGGACACCGGGGAGCTGTTTTTT.